The present entry profiles one T cell receptor beta chain with its context. This entry belongs to a study of control samples from healthy donors and cancer patients. The CDR3 sequence is 16 residues long. V lost 5 bases, J lost 2 bases, and 16 bases lay in between. CDR1 SGHTA and CDR2 FQGNSA come from the germline V gene. TCRdb's copy holds only in-frame clones and misses some; the assay was immunoSEQ multiplex PCR. The data contain 150,000 to 200,000 clones, 85% to 95% of them singletons. The chain links TRBV7-2 to TRBJ2-4; possible D gene TRBD1, 5 bases. This clonotype originated in a man younger than 45 in good health. What was sequenced was blood. For the CDR3, the DNA is TGTGCCAGCAGCCTACAAGGGGTTTTGACCAAAAACATTCAGTACTTC. It yields the protein CASSLQGVLTKNIQYF.